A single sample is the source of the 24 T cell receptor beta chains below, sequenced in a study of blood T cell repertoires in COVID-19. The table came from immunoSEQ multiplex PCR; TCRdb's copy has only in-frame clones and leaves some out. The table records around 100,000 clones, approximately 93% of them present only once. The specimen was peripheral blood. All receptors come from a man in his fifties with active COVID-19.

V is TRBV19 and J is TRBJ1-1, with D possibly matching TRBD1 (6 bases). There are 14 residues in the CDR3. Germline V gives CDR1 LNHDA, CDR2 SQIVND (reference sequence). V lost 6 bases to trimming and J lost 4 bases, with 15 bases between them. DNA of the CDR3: TGTGCCAGTAGCCTACAGGGCTGGGGCACTGAAGCTTTCTTT. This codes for CASSLQGWGTEAFF.

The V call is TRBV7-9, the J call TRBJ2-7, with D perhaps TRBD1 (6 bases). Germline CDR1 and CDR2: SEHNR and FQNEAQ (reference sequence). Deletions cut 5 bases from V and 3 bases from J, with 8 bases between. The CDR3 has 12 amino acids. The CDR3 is CASSLTGYEQYF. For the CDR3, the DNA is TGTGCCAGCAGCCTGACAGGCTACGAGCAGTACTTC.

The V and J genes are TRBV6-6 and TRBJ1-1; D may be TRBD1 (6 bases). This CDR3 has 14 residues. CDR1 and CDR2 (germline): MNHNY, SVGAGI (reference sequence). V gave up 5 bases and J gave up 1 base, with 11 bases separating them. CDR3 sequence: CASSRQATNTEAFF. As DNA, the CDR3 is TGTGCCAGCAGTCGACAGGCGACGAACACTGAAGCTTTCTTT.

Here the CDR3 reads CASAMGGGTHNEQFF. In DNA form, the CDR3 reads TGTGCCAGCGCGATGGGAGGAGGGACCCACAATGAGCAGTTCTTC. The V call is TRBV3-1 (or the pseudogene TRBV3-2), the J call TRBJ2-1; D might be TRBD2 (6 bases). Trimming left V 8 bases short and J 5 bases short, with 19 bases between. The V gene's germline CDR1 is LGHDT and CDR2 YNNKEL (reference sequence). CDR3 length equals 15 residues.

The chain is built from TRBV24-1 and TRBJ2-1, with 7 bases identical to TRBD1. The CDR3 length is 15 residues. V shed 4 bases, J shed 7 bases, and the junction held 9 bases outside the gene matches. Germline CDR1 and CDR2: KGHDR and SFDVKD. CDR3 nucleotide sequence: TGTGCCACCAGTGAAGCGAGACAGGGAGAGAATGAGCAGTTCTTC. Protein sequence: CATSEARQGENEQFF.

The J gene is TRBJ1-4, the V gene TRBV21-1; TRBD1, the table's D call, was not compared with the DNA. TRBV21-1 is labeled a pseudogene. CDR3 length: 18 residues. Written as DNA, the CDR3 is TGTGCCACCCCCCCGGGACAGAGGATGTCTCCGACTAATGAAAAACTGTTTTTT. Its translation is CATPPGQRMSPTNEKLFF.

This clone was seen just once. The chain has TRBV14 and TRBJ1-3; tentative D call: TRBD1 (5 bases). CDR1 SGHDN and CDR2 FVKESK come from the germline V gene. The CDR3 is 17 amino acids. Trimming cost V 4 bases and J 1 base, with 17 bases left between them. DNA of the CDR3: TGTGCCAGCAGCCTTCTTCCGGGACTCGGGTCTGGAAACACCATATATTTT. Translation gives CASSLLPGLGSGNTIYF.

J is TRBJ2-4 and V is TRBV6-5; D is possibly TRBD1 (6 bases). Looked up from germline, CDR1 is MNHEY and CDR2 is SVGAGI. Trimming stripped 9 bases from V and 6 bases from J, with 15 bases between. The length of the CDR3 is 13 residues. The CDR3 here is CASSDRRSNIQYF. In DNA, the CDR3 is TGTGCCAGTTCCGACAGGAGGTCAAACATTCAGTACTTC.

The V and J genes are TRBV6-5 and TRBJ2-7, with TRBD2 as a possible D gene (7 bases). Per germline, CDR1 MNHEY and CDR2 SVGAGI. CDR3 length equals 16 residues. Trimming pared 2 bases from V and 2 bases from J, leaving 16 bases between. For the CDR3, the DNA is TGTGCCAGCAGTTACGGGGGGGCGGGGCGCGCCTACGAGCAGTACTTC. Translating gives CASSYGGAGRAYEQYF.

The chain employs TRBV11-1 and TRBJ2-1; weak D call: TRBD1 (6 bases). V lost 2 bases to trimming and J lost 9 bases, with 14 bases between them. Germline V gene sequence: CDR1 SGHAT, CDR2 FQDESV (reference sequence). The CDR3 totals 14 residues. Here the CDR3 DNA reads TGTGCCAGCAGCTTACTCCTCAGGGGCGGTGAGCAGTTCTTC. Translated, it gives CASSLLLRGGEQFF.

CDR3 sequence (DNA): TGTGCCAGCAGTTCGAACCAGGTACCCACAGATACGCAGTATTTT. This sequence encodes CASSSNQVPTDTQYF. This sequence joins TRBV28 and TRBJ2-3; D not resolved. The CDR3 consists of 15 residues. Germline V gene data show CDR1 as MDHEN and CDR2 as SYDVKM. The germline V and J ends were trimmed by 4 bases and 2 bases, with 13 bases remaining between them.

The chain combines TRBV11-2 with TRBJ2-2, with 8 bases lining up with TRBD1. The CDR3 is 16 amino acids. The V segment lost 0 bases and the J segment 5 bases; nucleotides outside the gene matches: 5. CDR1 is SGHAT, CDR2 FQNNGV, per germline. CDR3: CASSLEGTGRTGELFF. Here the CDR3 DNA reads TGTGCCAGCAGCTTAGAAGGGACAGGAAGGACCGGGGAGCTGTTTTTT.

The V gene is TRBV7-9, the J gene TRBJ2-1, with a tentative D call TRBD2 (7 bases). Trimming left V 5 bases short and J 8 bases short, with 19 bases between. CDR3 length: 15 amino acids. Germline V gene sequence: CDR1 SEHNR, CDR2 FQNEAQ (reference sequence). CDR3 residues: CASSRRGEGNYEQFF. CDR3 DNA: TGTGCCAGCAGCAGGAGGGGGGAGGGCAACTATGAGCAGTTCTTC.

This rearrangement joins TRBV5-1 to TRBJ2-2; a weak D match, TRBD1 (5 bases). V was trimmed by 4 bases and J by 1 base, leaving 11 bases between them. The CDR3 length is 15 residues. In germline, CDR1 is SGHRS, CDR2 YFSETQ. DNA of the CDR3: TGCGCCAGCAGCCCCGGACAAGTGAACACCGGGGAGCTGTTTTTT. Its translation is CASSPGQVNTGELFF.

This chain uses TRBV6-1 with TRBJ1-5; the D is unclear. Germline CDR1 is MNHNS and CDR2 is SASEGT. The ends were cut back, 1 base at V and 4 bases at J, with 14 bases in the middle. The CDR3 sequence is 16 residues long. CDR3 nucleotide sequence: TGTGCCAGCAGTGAAGGTGAGGGTTTACGGAATCAGCCCCAGCATTTT. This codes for CASSEGEGLRNQPQHF.

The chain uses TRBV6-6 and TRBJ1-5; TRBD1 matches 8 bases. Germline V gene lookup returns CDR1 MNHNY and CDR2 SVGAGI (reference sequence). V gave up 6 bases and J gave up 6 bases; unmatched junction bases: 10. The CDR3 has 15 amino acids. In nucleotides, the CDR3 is TGTGCCAGCAGCGGGGGACAGGTCGGTACTCAGCCCCAGCATTTT. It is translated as CASSGGQVGTQPQHF.

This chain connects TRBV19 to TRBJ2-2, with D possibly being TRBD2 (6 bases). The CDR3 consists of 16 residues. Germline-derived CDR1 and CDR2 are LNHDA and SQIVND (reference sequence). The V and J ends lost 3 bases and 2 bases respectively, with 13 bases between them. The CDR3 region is CASSIGDAGNTGELFF. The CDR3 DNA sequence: TGTGCCAGTAGTATCGGGGACGCGGGAAACACCGGGGAGCTGTTTTTT.

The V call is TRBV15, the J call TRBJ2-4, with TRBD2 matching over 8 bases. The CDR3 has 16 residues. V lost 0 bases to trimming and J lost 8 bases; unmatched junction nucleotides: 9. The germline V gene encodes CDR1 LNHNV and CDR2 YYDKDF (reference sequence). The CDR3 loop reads CATSRDSRLAGDIQYF. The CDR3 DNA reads TGTGCCACCAGCAGAGACTCGCGGCTAGCGGGTGACATTCAGTACTTC.

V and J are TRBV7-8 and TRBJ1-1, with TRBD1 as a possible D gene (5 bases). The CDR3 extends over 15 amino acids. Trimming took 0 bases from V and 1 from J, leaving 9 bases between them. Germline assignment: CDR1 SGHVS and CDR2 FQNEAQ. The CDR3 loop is CASSLAAQGNTEAFF. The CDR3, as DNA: TGTGCCAGCAGCTTAGCAGCCCAGGGGAACACTGAAGCTTTCTTT.

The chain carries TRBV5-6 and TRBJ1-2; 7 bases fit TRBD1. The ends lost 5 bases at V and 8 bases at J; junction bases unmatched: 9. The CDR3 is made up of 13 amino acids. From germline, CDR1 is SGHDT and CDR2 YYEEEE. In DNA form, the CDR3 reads TGTGCCAGCAGTTTGACAGGGAGGGAGGGCTACACCTTC. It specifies CASSLTGREGYTF. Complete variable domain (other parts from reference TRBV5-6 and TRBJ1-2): DAGVTQSPTHLIKTRGQQVTLRCSPKSGHDTVSWYQQALGQGPQFIFQYYEEEERQRGNFPDRFSGHQFPNYSSELNVNALLLGDSALYLCASSLTGREGYTFGSGTRLTVV.

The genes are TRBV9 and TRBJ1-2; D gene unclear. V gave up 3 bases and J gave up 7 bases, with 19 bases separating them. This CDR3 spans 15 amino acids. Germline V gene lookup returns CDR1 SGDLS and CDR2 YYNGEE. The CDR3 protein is CASSDWVGRSGGYTF. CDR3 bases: TGTGCCAGCAGCGACTGGGTGGGGAGATCGGGTGGCTACACCTTC.

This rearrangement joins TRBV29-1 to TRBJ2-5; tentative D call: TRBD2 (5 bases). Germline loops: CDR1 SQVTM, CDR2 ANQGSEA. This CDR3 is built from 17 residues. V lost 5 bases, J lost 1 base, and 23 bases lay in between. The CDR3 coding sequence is TGCAGCGTTTCTTATTTTTCGCCGGGGAGCGCCCAAGAGACCCAGTACTTC. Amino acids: CSVSYFSPGSAQETQYF. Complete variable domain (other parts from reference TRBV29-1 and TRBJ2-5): SAVISQKPSRDICQRGTSLTIQCQVDSQVTMMFWYRQQPGQSLTLIATANQGSEATYESGFVIDKFPISRPNLTFSTLTVSNMSPEDSSIYLCSVSYFSPGSAQETQYFGPGTRLLVL.

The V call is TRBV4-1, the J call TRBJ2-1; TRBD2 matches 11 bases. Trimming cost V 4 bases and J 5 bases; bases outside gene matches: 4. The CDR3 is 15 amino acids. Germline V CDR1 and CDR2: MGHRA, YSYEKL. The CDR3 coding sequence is TGCGCCAGCAGCCCTAGCGGGGGGTCGAACAATGAGCAGTTCTTC. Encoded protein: CASSPSGGSNNEQFF.

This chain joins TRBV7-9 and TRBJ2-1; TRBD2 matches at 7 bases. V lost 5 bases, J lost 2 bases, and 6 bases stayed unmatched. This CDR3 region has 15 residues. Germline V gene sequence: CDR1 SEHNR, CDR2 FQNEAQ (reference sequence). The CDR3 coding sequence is TGTGCCAGCAGCCCACCGGGGGGAACCTACAATGAGCAGTTCTTC. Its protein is CASSPPGGTYNEQFF.